This T cell receptor (beta chain) was profiled in a study of PD-1 blockade in classical Hodgkin lymphoma (dated by TCRdb to 2018 to 2020). Background on the whole study: Nivolumab dosing was 3 mg/kg intravenously every 2 weeks, continuing until either disease progression or unacceptable toxicity. The study used TCR beta sequencing and CyTOF to define a peripheral blood immune signature of response to PD-1 blockade in classical Hodgkin lymphoma. Summary of the overall study and its limitations: Newly diagnosed patients were reported to have lower baseline TCR diversity than healthy donors, and relapsed/refractory patients were reported to have lower baseline TCR diversity still. Lower diversity was observed in patients in whom nivolumab was started less than 1 year after ASCT, and these patients were excluded from later analyses so that confounding by immune reconstitution would be avoided. The study was restricted to a single clinical trial cohort, and the causes of repertoire differences, possibly disease activity or prior therapy, were left undefined. A significant rise by C4D1 was seen in CD4+ but not CD8+ TCR diversity (p=0.0027 vs p=0.16), with the rise being most apparent in complete responders (p=0.02). Baseline diversity similar to that of newly diagnosed patients was observed in trial patients achieving complete response, whereas significantly lower diversity was observed in partial responders and progressors.

The Qiagen DNeasy kit was used to extract genomic DNA both from unsorted PBMCs and from the negatively selected CD4+ and CD8+ fractions. TCR beta CDR3 regions were subjected to amplification by immunoSEQ multiplex PCR with primers that anneal to V and J segments. A synthetic immune receptor repertoire was used to minimize amplification bias, and any remaining bias was removed computationally after sequencing. As for the authors' bioinformatics: Repertoire diversity was quantified as the Shannon entropy index using custom Python scripts. Unsorted, CD4+ and CD8+ repertoires were analyzed separately, except in combined analyses where CD4+ and CD8+ sequences were merged in silico. A clone was considered expanded if an increase in frequency of at least 2-fold after treatment relative to C1D1 was found, and a pseudocount of 0.5 was applied to clones undetected at baseline. Clones with 0 or 1 copy at C1D1 were classified as singleton clones, and clones with 2 or more copies were classified as non-singleton clones. Clones expanded in unsorted samples were assigned a CD4+, CD8+ or unknown annotation through matching of protein sequences in sorted samples from the same patient. Wilcoxon tests on paired samples were used to test diversity changes from C1D1 to C4D1. TCRdb re-hosts the immuneACCESS table, in-frame sequences only. Its copies lack some clones; in the studies checked, an unresolved V gene accounts for under half of them, and the cause for the rest is not known. V and J calls and clone size are given by that table; D and trimming were obtained from the DNA. Counted in this sample were about 46,000 clones; around three quarters of them appeared once. 20% to 25% of the sample is taken by the ten largest.

The time point label, read with the paper, signifies: cycle 2 day 1 (C2D1) of nivolumab. All trial patients had relapsed after autologous stem cell transplantation, with cohorts A, B and C differing in prior brentuximab vedotin exposure. The trial cohort was composed of about 54 patients with relapsed/refractory classical Hodgkin lymphoma, for whom complete response, partial response or progressive disease was recorded as best overall response. In the multi-cohort phase II CheckMate 205 trial, trial patients received single-agent nivolumab. An independent review committee assessed best overall response by applying the 2007 International Working Group response criteria. PBMCs from the trial were collected at three points: immediately before nivolumab initiation (C1D1), and during therapy at cycle 2 day 1 and cycle 4 day 1. Peripheral blood was collected in 8 mL Vacutainer Cell Preparation Tubes, from which PBMCs were isolated by centrifugation and then cryopreserved.

Concerning this clone: Its antigen target is currently unknown. Qualities for individual bases were not recorded, and no much larger clone is one base off.

From a lookup of the germline V gene (reference sequence), CDR1 and CDR2 are GTSNPN and SVGIG. The CDR3 measures 14 amino acids from cysteine to phenylalanine. Left in the record is the CDR3 DNA by itself, 42 bases read in frame from the first base. At the junction V is shortened by 6 bases and J by 0 bases; bases outside the gene matches: 6. The sequence is built from TRBV30 and TRBJ1-1; the junction holds 8 bases that match TRBD1. The starting material was peripheral blood mononuclear cells (PBMCs), obtained before the second cycle of nivolumab. This sequence originates from a human donor with classical Hodgkin lymphoma. The nucleotides are TGTGCCTGTCAGACAGGGGTATTGAACACTGAAGCTTTCTTT. This codes for CACQTGVLNTEAFF.